This T cell receptor beta chain was sequenced for a study of radiation and T cells in renal cell carcinoma. The overall study: Nephrectomy followed 15 Gy stereotactic body radiation by 4 weeks.

V lost 5 bases and J 6 bases, leaving 18 bases between the germline ends. Germline-derived CDR1 and CDR2 are SEHNR and FQNEAQ (reference sequence). The length of the CDR3 is 15 residues. Concerning this clone itself: Its target is not known.

Time point defined: blood 2 weeks post-SBRT. Treatment denoted: 15 Gy SBRT to primary tumor, nephrectomy 4 weeks later. Radiation-treated patients gave blood at baseline, week 2 and week 4. Clear cell pathology was present in this patient's renal cell carcinoma. Study-wide results and caveats: Top tumor clonotypes rose in blood 2 weeks post-radiation, then contracted.

Clones were sequenced by immunoSEQ multiplex PCR, and TCRdb holds only the in-frame ones, with some missing. The table has 100,000 to 150,000 clones, about four fifths seen once. Specimen: blood, collected from a patient whose treatment included radiotherapy and nephrectomy. This TCR was recovered from a middle-aged man with renal cell carcinoma. The genes are TRBV7-9 and TRBJ2-3; D possibly corresponds to TRBD1 (6 bases). The DNA of the CDR3 is TGTGCCAGCAGCCTGGACAGACGTCCGGGCGATACGCAGTATTTT. As protein: CASSLDRRPGDTQYF.